The 5 T cell receptor beta chains below all came from one sample that was sequenced in a study of beta chain features in type 1 diabetes. The whole isolated RNA underwent reverse transcription, so sequencing captured expressed TCRB transcripts. Measured with immunoSEQ multiplex PCR; TCRdb has only the in-frame clones, and not every one. The sample includes some 150,000 clones, roughly 9.3% seen only once; the top ten take about 0.6%. The specimen was central memory CD4+ T cells from blood. These receptors all stem from a middle-aged woman in good health.

In this sample, this clone turned up a few times. This rearrangement joins TRBV2 to TRBJ1-3, with D perhaps TRBD1 (6 bases). The V gene lost 6 bases and the J gene lost 0 bases, with 9 bases spanning the gap. The CDR3 loop spans 14 amino acids. In germline, CDR1 is SNHLY, CDR2 FYNNEI. CDR3 bases: TGTGCCAGCAGGAAGGACAGCTCTGGAAACACCATATATTTT. Protein sequence: CASRKDSSGNTIYF.

This clone was seen only a few times. V and J are TRBV7-2 and TRBJ2-5, with a possible D match to TRBD1 (6 bases). Looked up from germline, CDR1 is SGHTA and CDR2 is FQGNSA. V shed 0 bases and J shed 4 bases, with 15 bases lying between them. The CDR3 covers 16 residues. The CDR3 reads CASSLATRWGRETQYF. CDR3 bases: TGTGCCAGCAGCTTAGCGACCCGTTGGGGGCGAGAGACCCAGTACTTC. Combining the CDR3 with reference TRBV7-2 and TRBJ2-5 gives the whole variable domain GAGVSQSPSNKVTEKGKDVELRCDPISGHTALYWYRQSLGQGLEFLIYFQGNSAPDKSGLPSDRFSAERTGGSVSTLTIQRTQQEDSAVYLCASSLATRWGRETQYFGPGTRLLVL.

The chain combines TRBV29-1 with TRBJ2-5, with D perhaps TRBD2 (6 bases). CDR1 and CDR2 from the germline V gene are SQVTM and ANQGSEA. The CDR3 runs to 15 residues. V was cut by 7 bases and J by 1 base, with 19 bases left in between. The CDR3 region has the DNA TGCAGCGCAGTTTCTGACCGGGGGTTCCAAGAGACCCAGTACTTC. Protein product: CSAVSDRGFQETQYF. Full variable domain (rest looked up from reference TRBV29-1 and TRBJ2-5): SAVISQKPSRDICQRGTSLTIQCQVDSQVTMMFWYRQQPGQSLTLIATANQGSEATYESGFVIDKFPISRPNLTFSTLTVSNMSPEDSSIYLCSAVSDRGFQETQYFGPGTRLLVL.

This clone has more than one count but fewer than ten. The chain uses TRBV27 and TRBJ2-3; D is unresolved. V was shortened by 0 bases and J by 2 bases, with 6 bases between the two germline ends. The length of the CDR3 is 14 residues. The germline V gene encodes CDR1 MNHEY and CDR2 SMNVEV (reference sequence). CDR3 nucleotide sequence: TGTGCCAGCAGTTTATCAGCGTCCACAGATACGCAGTATTTT. Residues: CASSLSASTDTQYF.

This clone was counted only a few times. This chain links TRBV6-5 with TRBJ2-5, with D possibly being TRBD1 (6 bases). This CDR3 contains 12 residues. Germline CDR1 is MNHEY and CDR2 is SVGAGI. Deletions cut 8 bases from V and 1 base from J, with 8 bases between. The CDR3 DNA reads TGTGCCAGCGGCAGGGGCCAAGAGACCCAGTACTTC. This codes for CASGRGQETQYF.